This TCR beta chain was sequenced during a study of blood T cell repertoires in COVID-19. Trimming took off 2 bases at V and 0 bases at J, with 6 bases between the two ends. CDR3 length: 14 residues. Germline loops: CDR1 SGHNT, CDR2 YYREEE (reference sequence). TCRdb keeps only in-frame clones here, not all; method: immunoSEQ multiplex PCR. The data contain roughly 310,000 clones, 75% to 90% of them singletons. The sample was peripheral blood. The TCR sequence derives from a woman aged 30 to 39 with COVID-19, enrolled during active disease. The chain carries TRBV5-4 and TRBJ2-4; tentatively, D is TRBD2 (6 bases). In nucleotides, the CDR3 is TGTGCCAGCAGCTTTAGCGGAGCCAAAAACATTCAGTACTTC. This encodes CASSFSGAKNIQYF.